One and the same sample provided the 15 T cell receptor beta chains below, sequenced in a study of control samples from healthy donors and cancer patients. Clones were read by immunoSEQ multiplex PCR, and TCRdb kept only the in-frame ones, dropping some. This table has 25,000 to 35,000 clones, about 83% appearing once. The material sequenced was PBMCs. The origin of the receptors is a woman aged 35 to 49 with lung cancer.

The CDR3: CATSPTRGGPSYEQYF. The CDR3, as DNA: TGTGCCACCAGCCCGACCCGAGGGGGACCTTCCTACGAGCAGTACTTC. The chain combines TRBV15 with TRBJ2-7, with TRBD1 as a possible D gene (6 bases). This CDR3 is built from 16 residues. The V and J ends lost 5 bases and 1 base respectively, with 18 bases between them. Germline V CDR1 and CDR2: LNHNV, YYDKDF (reference sequence).

This clone was counted between two and nine times. Other nucleotide sequences from this sample produce the same CDR3. This chain uses TRBV3-1 (or the pseudogene TRBV3-2) with TRBJ2-3; TRBD2 matches 15 bases. Germline V gene sequence: CDR1 LGHDT, CDR2 YNNKEL (reference sequence). This CDR3 contains 16 residues. With 5 bases clipped from V and 3 bases from J, the junction kept 3 bases outside the gene matches. Here the CDR3 reads CASSIGTSGGTDTQYF. The CDR3 DNA reads TGTGCCAGCAGCATCGGGACTAGCGGGGGGACAGATACGCAGTATTTT.

Only a few counts were recorded for this clone. The rearrangement uses TRBV18 and TRBJ1-1; weak D call: TRBD1 (6 bases). Germline assignment: CDR1 KGHSH and CDR2 LQKENI. The CDR3 is made up of 15 amino acids. Trimming cost V 3 bases and J 3 bases, with 14 bases left between them. In DNA form, the CDR3 reads TGTGCCAGCTCACCCGTCCGGGCAGGGGACACTGAAGCTTTCTTT. Translation: CASSPVRAGDTEAFF.

V is TRBV7-3 and J is TRBJ2-1; TRBD2 agrees at 8 bases. Unmatched junction bases numbered 10, after V lost 5 bases and J lost 7 bases. Germline CDR1 and CDR2: SGHTA and FQGTGA. The CDR3 has 15 amino acids. The CDR3, as DNA: TGTGCCAGCAGCGTACGGCCGGGGGGGCCGAATGAGCAGTTCTTC. Encoded protein: CASSVRPGGPNEQFF.

The chain is built from TRBV18 and TRBJ2-5; D not resolved. CDR1 is KGHSH, CDR2 LQKENI, per germline. This CDR3 is 13 amino acids long. Trimming left V 3 bases short and J 1 base short, with 6 bases between. For the CDR3, the DNA is TGTGCCAGCTCACCGGCAGTCCAAGAGACCCAGTACTTC. It encodes CASSPAVQETQYF. Drawing the rest from reference TRBV18 and TRBJ2-5, the complete variable domain is NAGVMQNPRHLVRRRGQEARLRCSPMKGHSHVYWYRQLPEEGLKFMVYLQKENIIDESGMPKERFSAEFPKEGPSILRIQQVVRGDSAAYFCASSPAVQETQYFGPGTRLLVL.

V is TRBV12-3 or TRBV12-4 and J is TRBJ2-1, with TRBD1 as a possible D gene (5 bases). This CDR3 is 13 amino acids long. V lost 3 bases and J lost 7, with 10 bases in between. CDR3 DNA sequence: TGTGCCAGCAGTTTCATGGGGCTTAATGAGCAGTTCTTC. Protein product: CASSFMGLNEQFF.

V and J are TRBV5-8 and TRBJ1-5; tentative D call: TRBD1 (5 bases). The CDR3 contains 15 residues. The V end lost 3 bases, the J end lost 0 bases, and 10 bases lay between the germline ends. Germline CDR1 is SGHTS and CDR2 is YDEGEE. The CDR3 DNA follows: TGTGCCAGCAGCTCGGGACTCTATAGCAATCAGCCCCAGCATTTT. The encoded protein is CASSSGLYSNQPQHF.

The chain carries TRBV5-4 and TRBJ2-1, with 9 bases aligning to TRBD2. Germline CDR1 is SGHNT and CDR2 is YYREEE (reference sequence). The CDR3 has 15 amino acids. V was clipped by 0 bases and J by 2 bases; unmatched bases: 0. CDR3 protein: CASSLGGGAYNEQFF. As DNA, the CDR3 is TGTGCCAGCAGCTTGGGCGGGGGGGCCTACAATGAGCAGTTCTTC. The full variable domain, with the rest looked up from reference TRBV5-4 and TRBJ2-1, is ETGVTQSPTHLIKTRGQQVTLRCSSQSGHNTVSWYQQALGQGPQFIFQYYREEENGRGNFPPRFSGLQFPNYSSELNVNALELDDSALYLCASSLGGGAYNEQFFGPGTRLTVL.

On this clone itself: Within the sample, other DNA sequences also encode this same CDR3. The chain has TRBV29-1 and TRBJ2-3, with 7 bases that match TRBD2. CDR3 length: 13 residues. Unmatched junction bases numbered 1, after V lost 3 bases and J lost 1 base. Germline V lookup: CDR1 SQVTM, CDR2 ANQGSEA. As DNA, the CDR3 is TGCAGCGTTGAGGCGGGGGGCACAGATACGCAGTATTTT. Its protein product is CSVEAGGTDTQYF.

This chain connects TRBV7-6 to TRBJ2-5, with TRBD2 matching over 12 bases. Germline assignment: CDR1 SGHVS and CDR2 FNYEAQ. With 3 bases clipped from V and 5 bases from J, the junction kept 10 bases outside the gene matches. The CDR3 consists of 17 residues. The CDR3 sequence: CASSLVASGGAGETQYF. Here the CDR3 DNA reads TGTGCCAGCAGCTTGGTGGCTAGCGGGGGGGCAGGGGAGACCCAGTACTTC.

This chain uses TRBV19 with TRBJ1-6; 9 bases agree with TRBD1. The J segment lost 10 bases and the V segment lost 5 bases, leaving 6 bases of the junction unmatched. Germline V gene sequence: CDR1 LNHDA, CDR2 SQIVND (reference sequence). CDR3 length: 14 residues. The CDR3 bases are TGTGCCAGTAGTCCGGGACAGGGCCTCTCACCCCTCCACTTT. This translates into CASSPGQGLSPLHF.

The chain combines TRBV18 with TRBJ1-5; D remains unclear. The V and J ends lost 5 bases and 4 bases respectively, with 15 bases between them. This CDR3 has 15 residues. Germline V gives CDR1 KGHSH, CDR2 LQKENI. The CDR3 protein is CASSKEEGGNQPQHF. CDR3 coding DNA: TGTGCCAGCTCAAAGGAGGAGGGCGGTAATCAGCCCCAGCATTTT.

The chain is built from TRBV5-4 and TRBJ1-3; D possibly corresponds to TRBD1 (6 bases). Germline V CDR1 and CDR2: SGHNT, YYREEE (reference sequence). The CDR3 sequence is 16 residues long. Trimming removed 0 bases from V and 0 bases from J, with 10 bases in between. The CDR3 is CASSLGQGRSGNTIYF. CDR3 sequence (DNA): TGTGCCAGCAGCTTGGGGCAGGGGCGCTCTGGAAACACCATATATTTT.

The rearrangement links TRBV7-3 to TRBJ2-2; possible D gene TRBD1, 6 bases. This CDR3 has 16 amino acids. V lost 2 bases, J lost 9 bases, and 19 bases lay in between. The germline CDR1 and CDR2 sequences are SGHTA and FQGTGA. CDR3: CASSLLGRGDNWELFF. The CDR3 bases are TGTGCCAGCAGCTTATTGGGCAGGGGAGACAATTGGGAGCTGTTTTTT. Full variable domain (outside the CDR3, taken from reference TRBV7-3 and TRBJ2-2): GAGVSQTPSNKVTEKGKYVELRCDPISGHTALYWYRQSLGQGPEFLIYFQGTGAADDSGLPNDRFFAVRPEGSVSTLKIQRTERGDSAVYLCASSLLGRGDNWELFFGEGSRLTVL.

The genes are TRBV30 and TRBJ2-6, with 7 nucleotides matching TRBD1. This CDR3 spans 16 amino acids. CDR1 GTSNPN and CDR2 SVGIG come from the germline V gene (reference sequence). Trimming cost V 3 bases and J 4 bases; bases outside gene matches: 9. CDR3 DNA: TGTGCCTGGAGAGCCACGGGACAGAGAGGGGCCAACGTCCTGACTTTC. Encoded protein: CAWRATGQRGANVLTF.